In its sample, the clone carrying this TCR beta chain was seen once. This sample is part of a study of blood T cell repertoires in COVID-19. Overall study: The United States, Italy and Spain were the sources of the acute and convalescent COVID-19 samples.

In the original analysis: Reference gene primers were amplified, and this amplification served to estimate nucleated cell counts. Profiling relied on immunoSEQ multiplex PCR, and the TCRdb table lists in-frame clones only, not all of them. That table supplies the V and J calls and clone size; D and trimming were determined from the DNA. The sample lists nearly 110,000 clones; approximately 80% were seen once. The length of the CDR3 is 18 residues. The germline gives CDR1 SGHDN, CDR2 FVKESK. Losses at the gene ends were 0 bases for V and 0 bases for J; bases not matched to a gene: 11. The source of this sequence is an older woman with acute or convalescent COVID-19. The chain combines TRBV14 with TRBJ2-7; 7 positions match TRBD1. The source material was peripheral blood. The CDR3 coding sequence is TGTGCCAGCAGCCAAGATGTAATAGGGGGCAACTACTCCTACGAGCAGTACTTC. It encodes CASSQDVIGGNYSYEQYF.